What follows are 31 T cell receptor beta chains derived from one specimen sequenced in a study of shared clonotypes between healthy human individuals. Sequencing used immunoSEQ multiplex PCR; TCRdb keeps in-frame clones, though not all of them. The table has a few hundred thousand clones, 95% to 96% seen once. Naive-designated CD8 cells lacked CD45RO, were positively enriched for CCR7, and omitted terminally differentiated effector memory CD45RA+ cells. The sequencing input was naive CD8+ T cells sorted from blood. These receptors were collected from a woman between 25 and 40 years old in good health.

The table lists this clone with a count of one. This chain joins TRBV27 and TRBJ2-1; D perhaps matches TRBD2 (5 bases). The CDR3 consists of 15 residues. Trimming removed 3 bases at V and 1 base at J, with 10 bases between. Germline V gives CDR1 MNHEY, CDR2 SMNVEV (reference sequence). The CDR3 here is CASSFVGESYNEQFF. In DNA form, the CDR3 reads TGTGCCAGCAGTTTTGTGGGAGAATCCTACAATGAGCAGTTCTTC.

The genes are TRBV5-1 and TRBJ1-1; no clear D. CDR1 SGHRS and CDR2 YFSETQ come from the germline V gene. The V and J ends lost 4 bases and 0 bases respectively, with 13 bases between them. CDR3 length: 15 amino acids. CDR3 residues: CASSSEGIMNTEAFF. For the CDR3, the DNA is TGCGCCAGCAGCAGTGAAGGGATTATGAACACTGAAGCTTTCTTT.

This sequence joins TRBV9 and TRBJ1-3; no firm D call. Germline V gene lookup returns CDR1 SGDLS and CDR2 YYNGEE. This CDR3 contains 15 residues. Trimming shortened V by 0 bases and J by 0 bases, and 7 bases separated the two germline ends. As DNA, the CDR3 is TGTGCCAGCAGCGTAGACTCAAACTCTGGAAACACCATATATTTT. It yields the protein CASSVDSNSGNTIYF.

V and J are TRBV4-1 and TRBJ2-7; 10 positions match TRBD2. V lost 4 bases to trimming and J lost 4 bases; unmatched junction nucleotides: 10. The germline V gene encodes CDR1 MGHRA and CDR2 YSYEKL. This CDR3 has 16 amino acids. CDR3 region: CASSPGRGTSEYEQYF. The CDR3 coding sequence is TGCGCCAGCAGCCCCGGGCGGGGGACTAGCGAGTACGAGCAGTACTTC.

This clone has only a few counts. CDR3 in DNA: TGTGCCAGCAGCGCCACCCCAGATACGCAGTATTTT. Translating it yields CASSATPDTQYF. V and J are TRBV5-4 and TRBJ2-3; no definite D call. The ends were cut back, 4 bases at V and 4 bases at J, with 7 bases in the middle. Germline V gene sequence: CDR1 SGHNT, CDR2 YYREEE (reference sequence). The CDR3 runs to 12 residues.

The chain has TRBV28 and TRBJ2-1, with 7 bases lining up with TRBD2. V lost 2 bases to trimming and J lost 5 bases; unmatched junction nucleotides: 6. Germline V CDR1 and CDR2: MDHEN, SYDVKM. The CDR3 length is 15 residues. CDR3 residues: CASSLEGGRHNEQFF. DNA for the CDR3: TGTGCCAGCAGTTTAGAGGGAGGGCGTCACAATGAGCAGTTCTTC.

V and J are TRBV27 and TRBJ2-7, with 12 bases identical to TRBD2. The CDR3 totals 16 residues. Germline CDR1 reads MNHEY; CDR2 reads SMNVEV (reference sequence). Germline trimming cut 8 bases from V and 7 bases from J; bases unmatched to any gene: 15. CDR3 DNA sequence: TGTGCCAGCGGGACACTGCTAGCGGGAGGGCCGAGAGAGCAGTACTTC. Translated: CASGTLLAGGPREQYF.

The V and J genes are TRBV28 and TRBJ2-3; 7 bases are a match to TRBD2. CDR3 size: 16 residues. The ends lost 0 bases at V and 3 bases at J; junction bases unmatched: 6. The germline V gene encodes CDR1 MDHEN and CDR2 SYDVKM. The CDR3 region has the DNA TGTGCCAGCAGTTTATGGGGGGGAGGGTGGACAGATACGCAGTATTTT. Encoded protein: CASSLWGGGWTDTQYF.

The rearrangement uses TRBV5-4 and TRBJ1-2; 7 bases are a match to TRBD1. The CDR3 has 12 amino acids. The germline CDR1 and CDR2 sequences are SGHNT and YYREEE (reference sequence). After removal of 4 bases from V and 8 bases from J, the junction contained 5 bases not matched to a gene. The CDR3 DNA reads TGTGCCAGCAGCCAGACAGGGAACGGCTACACCTTC. Encoded protein: CASSQTGNGYTF.

This clone was observed once. The chain carries TRBV27 and TRBJ2-7; D call uncertain. The CDR3 runs 14 residues. Between the trimmed V and J ends, which lost 1 base and 4 bases, there was a span of 11 bases. From germline, CDR1 is MNHEY and CDR2 SMNVEV (reference sequence). The CDR3 DNA is TGTGCCAGCAGTTTATTAAGAGGCGAATACGAGCAGTACTTC. This translates into CASSLLRGEYEQYF.

This chain uses TRBV5-8 with TRBJ2-7; D gene ambiguous. The CDR3 consists of 14 residues. Trimming took off 4 bases at V and 0 bases at J, with 11 bases between the two ends. CDR1 SGHTS and CDR2 YDEGEE come from the germline V gene. CDR3 in DNA: TGTGCCAGCAGCCCGCCAGTTCGCTCCTACGAGCAGTACTTC. Protein product: CASSPPVRSYEQYF.

The V gene is TRBV13, the J gene TRBJ1-4; no firm D call. CDR3 length: 16 residues. With 5 bases removed from V and 8 bases from J, the gap between germline ends came to 21 bases. CDR1 is PRHDT, CDR2 FYEKMQ, per germline (reference sequence). The CDR3 sequence: CASSPRTGQIEEKLFF. CDR3 nucleotide sequence: TGTGCCAGCAGCCCTCGGACCGGCCAGATCGAGGAAAAACTGTTTTTT.

The chain links TRBV28 to TRBJ2-2; D gene unclear. In germline, CDR1 is MDHEN, CDR2 SYDVKM. Trimming cost V 5 bases and J 4 bases, with 14 bases left between them. The CDR3 runs to 15 residues. CDR3: CASSIEQFLTGELFF. The CDR3 region has the DNA TGTGCCAGCAGTATCGAACAGTTTCTCACCGGGGAGCTGTTTTTT. The full variable domain, with the rest looked up from reference TRBV28 and TRBJ2-2, is DVKVTQSSRYLVKRTGEKVFLECVQDMDHENMFWYRQDPGLGLRLIYFSYDVKMKEKGDIPEGYSVSREKKERFSLILESASTNQTSMYLCASSIEQFLTGELFFGEGSRLTVL.

This rearrangement joins TRBV27 to TRBJ1-2, with D maybe TRBD1 (5 bases). V gave up 4 bases and J gave up 5 bases, with 14 bases separating them. Germline CDR1 reads MNHEY; CDR2 reads SMNVEV (reference sequence). CDR3 length: 14 amino acids. DNA for the CDR3: TGTGCCAGCAGTTCCCCCGGGACTCCTTATGGCTACACCTTC. Its translation is CASSSPGTPYGYTF.

The CDR3 here is CASSSDSWEGQPQHF. The CDR3 DNA reads as TGTGCCAGCAGTTCGGACAGTTGGGAAGGACAGCCCCAGCATTTT. The chain employs TRBV27 and TRBJ1-5; tentative D call: TRBD1 (6 bases). There are 15 residues in the CDR3. V was clipped by 4 bases and J by 7 bases, with 17 bases between them. Germline V gene sequence: CDR1 MNHEY, CDR2 SMNVEV (reference sequence).

The V and J genes are TRBV2 and TRBJ2-3; D call uncertain. This CDR3 is built from 15 residues. The ends were cut back, 2 bases at V and 4 bases at J, with 13 bases in the middle. Germline V CDR1 and CDR2: SNHLY, FYNNEI. CDR3 nucleotide sequence: TGTGCCAGCAGTGAATTGCCGGGTAGGGCAGATACGCAGTATTTT. As protein: CASSELPGRADTQYF. The full variable domain, in which reference TRBV2 and TRBJ2-3 provide the parts outside the CDR3, is EPEVTQTPSHQVTQMGQEVILRCVPISNHLYFYWYRQILGQKVEFLVSFYNNEISEKSEIFDDQFSVERPDGSNFTLKIRSTKLEDSAMYFCASSELPGRADTQYFGPGTRLTVL.

The gene calls are TRBV15 and TRBJ2-3; TRBD1 or TRBD2 may be the D gene (5 bases each). The V and J ends lost 0 bases and 2 bases respectively, with 6 bases between them. Germline CDR1 and CDR2: LNHNV and YYDKDF (reference sequence). The CDR3 spans 14 residues. CDR3 nucleotides: TGTGCCACCAGCAGAGAGGGGGACACAGATACGCAGTATTTT. Translated, it gives CATSREGDTDTQYF. Full variable domain (remainder filled in from reference TRBV15 and TRBJ2-3): DAMVIQNPRYQVTQFGKPVTLSCSQTLNHNVMYWYQQKSSQAPKLLFHYYDKDFNNEADTPDNFQSRRPNTSFCFLDIRSPGLGDTAMYLCATSREGDTDTQYFGPGTRLTVL.

The rearrangement links TRBV5-6 to TRBJ2-1, with 12 bases identical to TRBD2. The CDR3 has 15 residues. The V segment lost 7 bases and the J segment 2 bases; nucleotides outside the gene matches: 4. CDR1 is SGHDT, CDR2 YYEEEE, per germline. CDR3 protein: CASFGTSGPYNEQFF. The CDR3 DNA reads TGTGCCAGCTTCGGGACTAGCGGGCCCTACAATGAGCAGTTCTTC.

This clone has only one observation. The chain is built from TRBV2 and TRBJ2-1; D not resolved. The CDR3 runs 15 residues. Germline CDR1 and CDR2: SNHLY and FYNNEI. V was trimmed by 1 base and J by 3 bases, leaving 10 bases between them. CDR3 amino acids: CASSEGGRNYNEQFF. The DNA for the CDR3 is TGTGCCAGCAGTGAAGGGGGTAGAAACTACAATGAGCAGTTCTTC.

This chain uses TRBV21-1 with TRBJ2-3; the tabulated D call, TRBD2, remains unverified against the DNA. TRBV21-1 is classified as a pseudogene. This CDR3 contains 16 residues. The CDR3 sequence is CASSKFMRPRIYTQYF. The CDR3 bases are TGTGCCAGCAGCAAGTTCATGAGGCCCCGAATTTATACGCAGTATTTT.

This chain connects TRBV28 to TRBJ2-3, with D perhaps TRBD2 (6 bases). CDR1 is MDHEN and CDR2 is SYDVKM in the germline V gene. This CDR3 has 13 amino acids. The V and J ends lost 3 bases and 3 bases respectively, with 7 bases between them. The CDR3 spells CASSLGGTDTQYF. The CDR3 DNA reads as TGTGCCAGCAGTTTGGGGGGAACAGATACGCAGTATTTT. Using reference TRBV28 and TRBJ2-3 for the parts outside the CDR3, the full variable domain is DVKVTQSSRYLVKRTGEKVFLECVQDMDHENMFWYRQDPGLGLRLIYFSYDVKMKEKGDIPEGYSVSREKKERFSLILESASTNQTSMYLCASSLGGTDTQYFGPGTRLTVL.

This clone was counted a few times. The V and J genes are TRBV6-1 and TRBJ1-5; possibly TRBD1 for D (6 bases). The CDR3 spans 15 residues. Germline V lookup: CDR1 MNHNS, CDR2 SASEGT. The ends were cut back, 3 bases at V and 4 bases at J, with 13 bases in the middle. The DNA for the CDR3 is TGTGCCAGCAGTGACCTAAGGGGGAGTAATCAGCCCCAGCATTTT. Translating it yields CASSDLRGSNQPQHF.

This clone was seen more than once but under ten times. The gene calls are TRBV27 and TRBJ2-2, with 9 bases that match TRBD2. The junction had 1 base not matched to a gene; V was cut back by 5 bases and J by 0 bases. Germline V gives CDR1 MNHEY, CDR2 SMNVEV (reference sequence). This CDR3 has 15 amino acids. The DNA of the CDR3 is TGTGCCAGCAGTCGACTAGCGGCGAACACCGGGGAGCTGTTTTTT. It translates to CASSRLAANTGELFF.

The V call is TRBV9, the J call TRBJ2-4; D remains unclear. Trimming pared 3 bases from V and 5 bases from J, leaving 6 bases between. The CDR3 contains 12 residues. Germline assignment: CDR1 SGDLS and CDR2 YYNGEE. As DNA, the CDR3 is TGTGCCAGCAGCGGGAGCGAAAACATTCAGTACTTC. This encodes CASSGSENIQYF.

This chain links TRBV6-5 with TRBJ2-1; D call uncertain. V lost 11 bases and J 0 bases, leaving 11 bases between the germline ends. The CDR3 extends over 13 amino acids. From germline, CDR1 is MNHEY and CDR2 SVGAGI. The CDR3 DNA sequence: TGTGCCTCCGGACCCCCCTCCTACAATGAGCAGTTCTTC. It is translated as CASGPPSYNEQFF.

The chain couples TRBV5-1 to TRBJ2-5; no clear D gene. The J call is in doubt because the DNA end fits TRBJ2-7 better. The CDR3 runs to 13 residues. The germline CDR1 and CDR2 sequences are SGHRS and YFSETQ. CDR3 in DNA: TGCGCCAGCAGCTTCGACGGAAACTACGAGCAGTACTTC. Protein: CASSFDGNYEQYF.

The CDR3 spells CASSTTGTAPEAFF. In nucleotides, the CDR3 is TGTGCCAGCAGTACAACCGGGACCGCACCTGAAGCTTTCTTT. The chain recombines TRBV27 with TRBJ1-1; maybe TRBD1 (5 bases). Per germline, CDR1 MNHEY and CDR2 SMNVEV (reference sequence). The V gene lost 5 bases and the J gene lost 6 bases, with 16 bases spanning the gap. CDR3 length: 14 residues.

This clone appeared once. V is TRBV27 and J is TRBJ2-7; 10 bases match TRBD1. Germline V gene data show CDR1 as MNHEY and CDR2 as SMNVEV (reference sequence). CDR3 length: 13 residues. Germline trimming cut 5 bases from V and 9 bases from J; bases unmatched to any gene: 7. CDR3 sequence (DNA): TGTGCCAGCAGTGGGGACAGGGGTTCGGGGCAGTACTTC. Translating gives CASSGDRGSGQYF.

The V call is TRBV6-1, the J call TRBJ1-2; D is ambiguous. Germline CDR1 MNHNS, CDR2 SASEGT. The CDR3 extends over 12 amino acids. Trimming took 8 bases from V and 2 from J, leaving 9 bases between them. The CDR3 DNA follows: TGTGCCAGCGCGGACGGGAACTATGGCTACACCTTC. This gives the protein CASADGNYGYTF.

This chain connects TRBV2 to TRBJ2-7; 13 nucleotides match TRBD2. The germline CDR1 and CDR2 sequences are SNHLY and FYNNEI. The CDR3 totals 15 residues. Losses at the gene ends were 6 bases for V and 4 bases for J; bases not matched to a gene: 6. CDR3 sequence: CASREGLAGSYEQYF. CDR3 nucleotide sequence: TGTGCCAGCAGAGAGGGACTAGCGGGATCGTACGAGCAGTACTTC.

This chain uses TRBV7-8 with TRBJ2-1, with 8 positions matching TRBD1. CDR1 and CDR2 (germline): SGHVS, FQNEAQ. The CDR3 spans 14 residues. Trimming at V came to 8 bases and at J to 0 bases, leaving 3 bases not matched to a gene. The CDR3 bases are TGTGCCAGCTGGACAGGGTACTCCTACAATGAGCAGTTCTTC. Protein product: CASWTGYSYNEQFF.